Each of the 25 T cell receptor beta chains below was sequenced from the same sample in a study of blood T cells in healthy people across ages. It was with a sample-barcoded 5' primer and a J-beta primer mix that a second PCR of about 6 to 11 cycles was run. TCRdb processed the 5' RACE reads anew with MiXCR; each CDR3 protein has one entry. The sample lists 550,000 to 800,000 distinct CDR3 sequences; roughly 21% were seen once. Sequenced sample: blood. Receptors were obtained from a man in his 70s in good health.

The CDR3 protein is CASSLTGTIQYF. The CDR3 DNA follows: TGTGCCAGCAGCTTAACCGGAACTATCCAGTATTTT. The chain employs TRBV7-3 and TRBJ2-3; D is unresolved. The CDR3 is 12 amino acids. V was pared by 0 bases and J by 12 bases, with 10 bases between. CDR1 is SGHTA and CDR2 is FQGTGA in the germline V gene.

The rearrangement uses TRBV20-1 and TRBJ2-7; either TRBD1 or TRBD2 may supply D (5 bases each). Germline lookup yields CDR1 DFQATT and CDR2 SNEGSKA (reference sequence). V shed 5 bases and J shed 3 bases, with 17 bases lying between them. The length of the CDR3 is 14 residues. The DNA of the CDR3 is TGCAGTGCTCCGGGACCATTAGTGTTCTACGAGCAGTACTTC. Its protein is CSAPGPLVFYEQYF.

About this clonotype itself: Relative to the germline gene, one junction end is altered; a read error may explain this. The chain links TRBV14 to TRBJ1-2, with TRBD1 as a possible D gene (6 bases). The CDR3 runs 16 residues. Looked up from germline, CDR1 is SGHDN and CDR2 is FVKESK. The CDR3 loop reads CASSQGLQGSSYGYTF. Here the CDR3 DNA reads TGTGCCAGCAGCCAAGGTTTGCAGGGGAGCTCCTATGGCTACACTTTC.

Comment on this clonotype: A much larger clone differs from this one at a single base, so this may be a read error. The rearrangement links TRBV20-1 to TRBJ2-5, with a tentative D call TRBD2 (6 bases). The CDR3 contains 14 residues. CDR1 is DFQATT, CDR2 SNEGSKA, per germline (reference sequence). Trimming removed 6 bases at V and 13 bases at J, with 27 bases between. The CDR3: CSALSRRDGYELYF. CDR3 in DNA: TGCAGTGCCCTATCCCGGCGGGATGGGTACGAGCTGTACTTC.

This clonotype was found a few times. This chain links TRBV29-1 with TRBJ2-5; TRBD2 matches 9 bases. CDR3 length: 12 amino acids. The germline CDR1 and CDR2 sequences are SQVTM and ANQGSEA. V gave up 5 bases and J gave up 5 bases; unmatched junction bases: 3. The CDR3 sequence is CSVLTSGETQYF. DNA for the CDR3: TGCAGCGTTCTGACTAGCGGCGAGACCCAGTACTTC.

There are a few counts of this clonotype. An end of the junction does not agree with germline; a read error may underlie this. The V call is TRBV5-1, the J call TRBJ2-5; TRBD2 matches at 8 bases. The CDR3 length is 16 residues. Germline V lookup: CDR1 SGHRS, CDR2 YFSETQ. The CDR3 bases are TGCGCCAGCAGCCCCGGACTAGCCCAACCTCAAGAGACCCGGTACTTC. Encoded protein: CASSPGLAQPQETRYF.

The chain uses TRBV2 and TRBJ2-2, with TRBD2 matching 7 bases. Unmatched junction bases numbered 9, after V lost 6 bases and J lost 5 bases. The CDR3 runs to 15 residues. CDR1 is SNHLY and CDR2 is FYNNEI in the germline V gene. Written as DNA, the CDR3 is TGTGCCAGCAGGGCTACTAGCGATCGGACCGGGGAGCTGTTTTTT. This sequence encodes CASRATSDRTGELFF. Complete variable domain (other parts from reference TRBV2 and TRBJ2-2): EPEVTQTPSHQVTQMGQEVILRCVPISNHLYFYWYRQILGQKVEFLVSFYNNEISEKSEIFDDQFSVERPDGSNFTLKIRSTKLEDSAMYFCASRATSDRTGELFFGEGSRLTVL.

V is TRBV15 and J is TRBJ2-3; no firm D call. This CDR3 region has 14 residues. V lost 4 bases to trimming and J lost 4 bases, with 12 bases between them. The germline gives CDR1 LNHNV, CDR2 YYDKDF (reference sequence). CDR3 in amino acids: CATSITLVSDTQYF. CDR3 sequence (DNA): TGTGCCACCAGCATCACCTTGGTTTCAGATACGCAGTATTTT.

The rearrangement links TRBV6-5 to TRBJ1-6; unclear D gene. Per germline, CDR1 MNHEY and CDR2 SVGAGI. The V gene lost 6 bases and the J gene lost 8 bases, with 14 bases spanning the gap. The CDR3 is made up of 14 amino acids. CDR3 amino acids: CASSRSRWDSPLHF. The DNA for the CDR3 is TGTGCCAGCAGCCGGTCTCGTTGGGATTCACCCCTCCACTTT.

The rearrangement joins TRBV6-5 to TRBJ1-2, with 8 bases fitting TRBD1. The V gene's germline CDR1 is MNHEY and CDR2 SVGAGI. Trimming at V came to 6 bases and at J to 2 bases, leaving 11 bases not matched to a gene. The CDR3 consists of 16 residues. CDR3 sequence (DNA): TGTGCCAGCAGGTCCCAACGGACAGGGTACAACTATGGCTACACCTTC. This encodes CASRSQRTGYNYGYTF.

This chain links TRBV12-3 or TRBV12-4 with TRBJ2-2; D is perhaps TRBD1 (5 bases). Deletions cut 3 bases from V and 2 bases from J, with 10 bases between. This CDR3 is built from 15 residues. CDR3 coding DNA: TGTGCCAGCAGTTTCAGGGCTAGAAACACCGGGGAGCTGTTTTTT. As protein: CASSFRARNTGELFF.

In its sample, this clonotype was seen a few times. This rearrangement joins TRBV20-1 to TRBJ2-4; 7 nucleotides match TRBD1. In germline, CDR1 is DFQATT, CDR2 SNEGSKA (reference sequence). J was trimmed by 0 bases and V by 1 base; bases with no gene match: 0. The CDR3 contains 14 residues. This CDR3 reads CSARAGGAKNIQYF. The CDR3 DNA sequence: TGCAGTGCTAGAGCAGGGGGAGCCAAAAACATTCAGTACTTC.

The V gene is TRBV29-1, the J gene TRBJ1-1, with TRBD1 identical over 7 bases. CDR1 is SQVTM, CDR2 ANQGSEA, per germline. The CDR3 runs 11 residues. V gave up 8 bases and J gave up 5 bases; unmatched junction bases: 5. DNA for the CDR3: TGCAGCTCTGGCAGGGGGACTGAAGCTTTCTTT. Protein: CSSGRGTEAFF.

The gene calls are TRBV18 and TRBJ2-1, with TRBD2 matching over 10 bases. V was pared by 3 bases and J by 2 bases, with 7 bases of the junction left unmatched. Germline V gene lookup returns CDR1 KGHSH and CDR2 LQKENI. The CDR3 covers 17 residues. CDR3 in amino acids: CASSPPSGSRTYNEQFF. DNA of the CDR3: TGTGCCAGCTCACCGCCTAGCGGGAGTAGGACCTACAATGAGCAGTTCTTC. Together with reference TRBV18 and TRBJ2-1, the CDR3 gives the full variable domain: NAGVMQNPRHLVRRRGQEARLRCSPMKGHSHVYWYRQLPEEGLKFMVYLQKENIIDESGMPKERFSAEFPKEGPSILRIQQVVRGDSAAYFCASSPPSGSRTYNEQFFGPGTRLTVL.

V usage is TRBV14 and J usage is TRBJ1-1, with 9 bases that match TRBD1. V was clipped by 4 bases and J by 5 bases; unmatched bases: 11. This CDR3 comprises 16 residues. Germline-derived CDR1 and CDR2 are SGHDN and FVKESK. The CDR3 nucleotides read TGTGCCAGCAGCCCTATTCCCGGACAGGGGAGAACTGAAGCTTTCTTT. This gives the protein CASSPIPGQGRTEAFF.

This clonotype has just a few counts. The CDR3 coding sequence is TGCAGTGCTCCCGGGACAGGGGGGAGGAACGAGCAGTACTTC. Translated: CSAPGTGGRNEQYF. The chain couples TRBV20-1 to TRBJ2-7; 11 bases align to TRBD1. The CDR3 contains 14 residues. V dropped 5 bases and J dropped 5; count of bases not matched to a gene: 8. The germline gives CDR1 DFQATT, CDR2 SNEGSKA (reference sequence).

The chain recombines TRBV25-1 with TRBJ2-5; D gene unclear. V lost 6 bases to trimming and J lost 1 base, with 15 bases between them. CDR3 length: 15 amino acids. Germline lookup yields CDR1 MGHDK and CDR2 SYGVNS. CDR3 bases: TGTGCCAGCAGCTTGGGCCGGCGGTTCCAAGAGACCCAGTACTTC. Translated, it gives CASSLGRRFQETQYF.

The sample holds many counts of this clonotype. CDR3: CASSSPGGYEQYF. As DNA, the CDR3 is TGTGCCAGCAGTTCGCCGGGGGGCTACGAGCAGTACTTC. The chain is built from TRBV6-6 and TRBJ2-7, with 7 bases aligning to TRBD2. Germline CDR1 reads MNHNY; CDR2 reads SVGAGI (reference sequence). Germline trimming cut 4 bases from V and 3 bases from J; bases unmatched to any gene: 3. CDR3 length equals 13 residues.

The rearrangement uses TRBV6-1 and TRBJ2-1; D is perhaps TRBD2 (6 bases). The DNA end is more similar to TRBJ2-5, so the J call may be wrong. CDR1 MNHNS and CDR2 SASEGT come from the germline V gene. This CDR3 contains 16 residues. The CDR3 loop reads CASSPGIAELQETQYF. The CDR3 DNA sequence: TGTGCCAGCAGCCCCGGGATAGCGGAACTTCAAGAGACCCAGTACTTC.

V usage is TRBV5-1 and J usage is TRBJ2-5, with 11 bases matching TRBD2. The J call may be mistaken, given a closer DNA end match to TRBJ2-7. The CDR3 totals 16 residues. In germline, CDR1 is SGHRS, CDR2 YFSETQ. The CDR3 loop reads CASSPQTSGVNYEQYF. DNA of the CDR3: TGCGCCAGCAGCCCGCAGACTAGCGGGGTAAACTACGAGCAGTACTTC.

This clonotype was detected a few times. The genes are TRBV19 and TRBJ2-5; TRBD2 matches 14 bases. CDR3 length: 16 residues. V shed 7 bases, J shed 4 bases, and the junction held 8 bases outside the gene matches. Looked up from germline, CDR1 is LNHDA and CDR2 is SQIVND (reference sequence). The CDR3 region is CASKTTSGRGRETQYF. CDR3 sequence (DNA): TGTGCCAGTAAGACGACTAGCGGGAGGGGTCGAGAGACCCAGTACTTC.

The V call is TRBV27, the J call TRBJ2-1; TRBD2 agrees at 7 bases. CDR1 and CDR2 (germline): MNHEY, SMNVEV (reference sequence). The CDR3 consists of 16 residues. V lost 4 bases to trimming and J lost 4 bases; unmatched junction nucleotides: 10. Here the CDR3 DNA reads TGTGCCAGCAGTTCCGAGCCCGGGACTACATACAATGAGCAGTTCTTC. It yields the protein CASSSEPGTTYNEQFF.

The table lists this clonotype with a few counts. A read error may produce the germline difference seen at one junction end. This sequence joins TRBV12-3 or TRBV12-4 and TRBJ2-1; TRBD2 aligns across 13 bases. This CDR3 has 18 amino acids. CDR3 residues: CACSLKGLAGYSYNEQFF. Written as DNA, the CDR3 is TGTGCCTGCAGTTTAAAGGGACTAGCGGGATACTCCTACAATGAGCAGTTCTTC.

This clonotype was seen a few times. V gene TRBV5-1 combines with J gene TRBJ1-4; 10 nucleotides agree with TRBD1. The germline CDR1 and CDR2 sequences are SGHRS and YFSETQ. The CDR3 extends over 15 amino acids. With V trimmed by 4 bases and J by 8 bases, 8 bases remained unmatched. The CDR3 DNA follows: TGCGCCAGCAGCACCGGGACAGGGGCTGAAGAAAAACTGTTTTTT. It encodes CASSTGTGAEEKLFF.

This clonotype has more than one count but fewer than ten. It may be a read error: a sequence one base away is much more abundant. V usage is TRBV15 and J usage is TRBJ2-1; D is ambiguous. The CDR3 totals 14 residues. The germline V gene has CDR1 LNHNV and CDR2 YYDKDF (reference sequence). For the CDR3, the DNA is TGTGCCACCAGCAGAGACCAAAGTGGAAATGAGCGGTTCTTC. Translating it yields CATSRDQSGNERFF.